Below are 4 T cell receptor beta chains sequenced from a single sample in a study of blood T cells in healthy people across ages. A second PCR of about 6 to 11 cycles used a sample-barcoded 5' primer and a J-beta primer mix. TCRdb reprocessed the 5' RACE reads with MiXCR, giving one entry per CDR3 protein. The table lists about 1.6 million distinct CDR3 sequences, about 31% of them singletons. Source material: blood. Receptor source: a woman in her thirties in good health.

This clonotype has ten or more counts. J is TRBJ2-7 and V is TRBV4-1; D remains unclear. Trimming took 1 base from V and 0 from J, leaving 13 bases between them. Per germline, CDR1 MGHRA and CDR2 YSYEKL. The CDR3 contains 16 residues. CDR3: CASSQGLADSSYEQYF. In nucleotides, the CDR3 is TGCGCCAGCAGCCAAGGGTTGGCAGACTCCTCCTACGAGCAGTACTTC.

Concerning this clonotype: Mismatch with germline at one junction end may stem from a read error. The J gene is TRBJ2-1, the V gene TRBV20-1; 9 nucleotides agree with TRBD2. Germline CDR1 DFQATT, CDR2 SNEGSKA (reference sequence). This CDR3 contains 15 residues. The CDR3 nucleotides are TGCAGTGCTAGAGATAAACTAGCGGGCTACGATGAGCAGTTCTTC. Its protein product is CSARDKLAGYDEQFF.

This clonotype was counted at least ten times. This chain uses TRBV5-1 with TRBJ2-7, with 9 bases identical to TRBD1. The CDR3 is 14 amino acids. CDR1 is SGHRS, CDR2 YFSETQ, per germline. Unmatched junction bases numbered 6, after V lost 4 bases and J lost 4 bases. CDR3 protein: CASSAGTGLYEQYF. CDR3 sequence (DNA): TGCGCCAGCAGCGCCGGGACAGGGCTTTACGAGCAGTACTTC.

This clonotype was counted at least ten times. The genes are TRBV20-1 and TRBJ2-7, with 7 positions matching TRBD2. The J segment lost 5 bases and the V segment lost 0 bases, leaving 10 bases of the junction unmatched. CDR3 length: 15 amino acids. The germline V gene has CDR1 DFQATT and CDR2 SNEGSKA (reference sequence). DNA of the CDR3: TGCAGTGCTAGAGATCGACTAGCTAAGGGCCACGAGCAGTACTTC. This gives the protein CSARDRLAKGHEQYF.